This is a list of T cell receptor beta chains from one sample in a study of cytomegalovirus exposure and HLA in healthy donors. Using immunoSEQ multiplex PCR, the repertoire was profiled, and TCRdb retains in-frame clones only, with some absent. The table has 95,000 to 150,000 clones, 15% seen once. The sample was PBMCs. The receptors stem from a woman aged 18-30 years in good health and CMV-seronegative. Each CDR3 is given with its conserved first and last residue. D genes are given only for firm matches. Only part of the rows carry a size: once, few, many, or a class if the clone is expanded.

D gene,V gene,J gene,clone size,CDR3 protein,CDR3 DNA
-,TRBV29-1,TRBJ1-2,-,CSVAGGYGYTF,TGCAGCGTTGCTGGGGGGTATGGCTACACCTTC
TRBD1,TRBV7-2,TRBJ1-2,-,CASSLPEAGGGYTF,TGTGCCAGCAGCTTACCGGAGGCAGGGGGAGGCTACACCTTC
TRBD2,TRBV7-2,TRBJ2-1,few,CASSARTSGNNEQFF,TGTGCCAGCAGCGCTCGGACTAGCGGTAACAATGAGCAGTTCTTC
TRBD2,TRBV27,TRBJ2-7,-,CASSSPQSGGYYEQYF,TGTGCCAGCAGTTCGCCTCAGAGCGGGGGGTATTACGAGCAGTACTTC
-,TRBV15,TRBJ1-1,-,CATREPWTEAFF,TGTGCCACACGGGAACCTTGGACTGAAGCTTTCTTT
TRBD1,TRBV18,TRBJ1-4,-,CASSPTQGSENEKLFF,TGTGCCAGCTCACCTACACAGGGGTCGGAAAATGAAAAACTGTTTTTT
TRBD2,TRBV28,TRBJ2-1,few,CASSPYGGANEQFF,TGTGCCAGCAGTCCTTACGGGGGGGCGAATGAGCAGTTCTTC
-,TRBV11-2,TRBJ1-1,-,CASSVGSRTEAFF,TGTGCCAGCAGCGTAGGGAGTCGGACTGAAGCTTTCTTT
TRBD1,TRBV5-4,TRBJ1-2,-,CASSLVTGTGGGYTF,TGTGCCAGCAGCTTGGTTACCGGGACAGGGGGTGGCTACACCTTC
TRBD2,TRBV28,TRBJ2-7,-,CASSPSGRGIYEQYF,TGTGCCAGCAGTCCAAGCGGGAGGGGGATTTACGAGCAGTACTTC
TRBD1,TRBV4-1,TRBJ2-6,few,CASSQRQGSSGANVLTF,TGCGCCAGCAGCCAAAGACAGGGTTCTTCTGGGGCCAACGTCCTGACTTTC
TRBD1,TRBV19,TRBJ1-5,-,CASSMKSGQGPVYSNQPQHF,TGTGCCAGTAGTATGAAATCCGGACAGGGACCCGTGTATAGCAATCAGCCCCAGCATTTT
-,TRBV6-1,TRBJ1-4,few,CASSETYRVGKLFF,TGTGCCAGCAGTGAGACGTACAGGGTAGGGAAACTGTTTTTT
TRBD2,TRBV6-4,TRBJ2-7,few,CASSAGDVDEQYF,TGTGCCAGCTCCGCGGGAGATGTGGACGAGCAGTACTTC
-,TRBV18,TRBJ2-5,few,CASSLEETQYF,TGTGCCAGCTCGCTAGAGGAGACCCAGTACTTC
-,TRBV1,TRBJ2-1,-,CTSSPRTSGRGYNEQFF,TGCACCAGCAGCCCTCGAACTAGCGGGAGGGGTTACAATGAGCAGTTCTTC
TRBD1,TRBV19,TRBJ1-5,few,CASSMRKGQINQPQHF,TGTGCCAGTAGTATGCGCAAGGGACAGATCAATCAGCCCCAGCATTTT
-,TRBV19,TRBJ2-3,-,CASTWGLGTDTQYF,TGTGCCAGTACCTGGGGCCTAGGCACAGATACGCAGTATTTT
TRBD2,TRBV14,TRBJ2-1,once,CASSLLAGSYNEQFF,TGTGCCAGCAGCCTTCTAGCGGGGTCTTACAATGAGCAGTTCTTC
TRBD1,TRBV4-3,TRBJ2-7,-,CASSRDRGLYEQYF,TGCGCCAGCAGCCGGGACAGGGGGTTGTACGAGCAGTACTTC
TRBD1,TRBV28,TRBJ1-5,few,CASLDRGGNQPQHF,TGTGCCAGCTTGGACAGGGGCGGCAATCAGCCCCAGCATTTT
-,TRBV9,TRBJ2-3,-,CASSDRQSTDTQYF,TGTGCCAGCAGCGACAGACAGTCCACAGATACGCAGTATTTT
-,TRBV7-2,TRBJ1-3,-,CASSFRGGGDTIYF,TGTGCCAGCAGCTTTCGGGGTGGAGGAGACACCATATATTTT
TRBD1,TRBV30,TRBJ1-2,few,CAWSGDRGNYGYTF,TGTGCCTGGAGCGGGGACAGGGGAAATTATGGCTACACCTTC
TRBD2,TRBV30,TRBJ2-5,-,CAWSGLAEETQYF,TGTGCCTGGAGTGGACTAGCGGAAGAGACCCAGTACTTC
-,TRBV6-5,TRBJ2-1,-,CASRRGRTDYNEQFF,TGTGCCAGCAGAAGAGGGAGAACGGATTACAATGAGCAGTTCTTC
TRBD2,TRBV5-6,TRBJ2-5,few,CASSFTSGGQETQYF,TGTGCCAGCAGCTTTACTAGCGGGGGACAAGAGACCCAGTACTTC
-,TRBV15,TRBJ1-1,-,CATSRDIPRDTEAFF,TGTGCCACCAGCAGAGATATCCCGAGGGACACTGAAGCTTTCTTT
TRBD1,TRBV28,TRBJ2-1,many,CASSSGTGEGYNEQFF,TGTGCCAGCAGTTCAGGGACAGGGGAGGGATACAATGAGCAGTTCTTC
TRBD2,TRBV9,TRBJ2-1,once,CASSVGTSGAYNEQFF,TGTGCCAGCAGCGTCGGGACTAGCGGAGCCTACAATGAGCAGTTCTTC
TRBD2,TRBV15,TRBJ2-3,few,CATSRGAGSGGGNTQYF,TGTGCCACCAGCAGGGGGGCAGGGAGCGGGGGGGGCAACACGCAGTATTTT
-,TRBV6-1,TRBJ2-6,few,CASSGTADRFNSGANVLTF,TGTGCCAGCAGTGGAACGGCTGACAGGTTTAACTCTGGGGCCAACGTCCTGACTTTC
-,TRBV4-1,TRBJ1-2,-,CASSQVSGISYGYTF,TGCGCCAGCAGCCAAGTTTCCGGGATCAGCTATGGCTACACCTTC
TRBD1,TRBV18,TRBJ2-1,few,CASSRQPTGGNEQFF,TGTGCCAGCTCACGGCAACCAACAGGGGGGAATGAGCAGTTCTTC
TRBD2,TRBV7-9,TRBJ2-5,-,CASSSSGGLIQETQYF,TGTGCCAGCAGCAGTAGCGGGGGGCTAATACAAGAGACCCAGTACTTC
TRBD1,TRBV2,TRBJ2-7,few,CASRVLGQVTYEQYF,TGTGCCAGCAGAGTCCTCGGACAGGTGACTTACGAGCAGTACTTC
TRBD1,TRBV15,TRBJ1-2,-,CATSGQGRGYTF,TGTGCCACCAGCGGACAGGGGAGGGGCTACACCTTC
TRBD1,TRBV15,TRBJ1-1,few,CATHSSGTGGTEAFF,TGTGCCACCCATTCCTCCGGGACAGGGGGGACTGAAGCTTTCTTT
TRBD1,TRBV5-1,TRBJ1-1,-,CASSWRDAGGTEAFF,TGCGCCAGCAGCTGGAGGGATGCAGGGGGGACTGAAGCTTTCTTT
TRBD2,TRBV7-7,TRBJ2-1,-,CASSLAQASGEQFF,TGTGCTAGCAGCTTAGCGCAGGCTAGCGGGGAGCAGTTCTTC
-,TRBV7-9,TRBJ1-4,few,CASSYPTGVGNEKLFF,TGTGCCAGCAGCTACCCCACGGGGGTGGGGAATGAAAAACTGTTTTTT
-,TRBV6-1,TRBJ2-7,few,CASSPGIRLDEQYF,TGTGCCAGCAGTCCGGGTATCCGTCTAGACGAGCAGTACTTC
-,TRBV6-1,TRBJ1-5,few,CASTQGYQPQHF,TGTGCCAGCACGCAGGGGTATCAGCCCCAGCATTTT
-,TRBV5-1,TRBJ2-2,few,CASSLARLAGTGELFF,TGCGCCAGCAGCTTGGCCAGGCTAGCTGGCACCGGGGAGCTGTTTTTT
-,TRBV19,TRBJ1-5,few,CASSIRESEQPQHF,TGTGCCAGTAGTATTCGGGAGTCGGAGCAGCCCCAGCATTTT